The rows below give T cell receptor beta chains drawn from one sample of a study of shared clonotypes between healthy human individuals. TCRdb keeps only in-frame clones here, not all; method: immunoSEQ multiplex PCR. The sample yields more than 400,000 clones, about 96% seen once. Sequencing was carried out using naive CD4+ T cells sorted from blood. The receptor set was obtained from a woman aged 25 to 45 in good health. The CDR3 runs from the conserved cysteine through the conserved F or W. Fields, in order: V gene, J gene, D gene, clone size, CDR3 DNA, CDR3 protein. A D gene is named only where the DNA matches it firmly. Clone size is stated in some rows and not others, as once, few, many or a class when expanded.

v_call: TRBV7-9
j_call: TRBJ1-5
d_call: -
clone_size: -
cdr3_nt: TGTGCCAGCAGCTTGGGGGATACAAGCAATCAGCCCCAGCATTTT
cdr3_aa: CASSLGDTSNQPQHF

v_call: TRBV27
j_call: TRBJ2-7
d_call: -
clone_size: -
cdr3_nt: TGTGCCAGCACTCGAGACTACGAGCAGTACTTC
cdr3_aa: CASTRDYEQYF

v_call: TRBV6-5
j_call: TRBJ1-1
d_call: -
clone_size: -
cdr3_nt: TGTGCCAGCAGTTACTCGGACAGCGGACACACTGAAGCTTTCTTT
cdr3_aa: CASSYSDSGHTEAFF

v_call: TRBV5-1
j_call: TRBJ2-7
d_call: -
clone_size: once
cdr3_nt: TGCGCCAGCAGCTTGGGGGCGCGGGTTTCCTACGAGCAGTACTTC
cdr3_aa: CASSLGARVSYEQYF

v_call: TRBV20-1
j_call: TRBJ2-1
d_call: -
clone_size: -
cdr3_nt: TGCAGTGCTAGACCCTACAATGAGCAGTTCTTC
cdr3_aa: CSARPYNEQFF

v_call: TRBV18
j_call: TRBJ2-7
d_call: TRBD2
clone_size: -
cdr3_nt: TGTGCCAGCTCACCGGCGTCAGGGACTATCTACGAGCAGTACTTC
cdr3_aa: CASSPASGTIYEQYF

v_call: TRBV5-5
j_call: TRBJ2-1
d_call: -
clone_size: -
cdr3_nt: TGTGCCAGCACCCGCTGGGGACTCCAGGGGGGCTATGAGCAGTTCTTC
cdr3_aa: CASTRWGLQGGYEQFF

v_call: TRBV7-7
j_call: TRBJ2-1
d_call: -
clone_size: -
cdr3_nt: TGTGCCAGCAGCCCGGGGGTGGGTGAGCAGTTCTTC
cdr3_aa: CASSPGVGEQFF

v_call: TRBV18
j_call: TRBJ1-1
d_call: TRBD1
clone_size: -
cdr3_nt: TGTGCCAGCTCACCACGACCGGGAACAGGGGCTGAAGCTTTCTTT
cdr3_aa: CASSPRPGTGAEAFF

v_call: TRBV18
j_call: TRBJ2-5
d_call: TRBD2
clone_size: once
cdr3_nt: TGTGCCAGCTCACCCCGGACTAGCGGATACCAAGAGACCCAGTACTTC
cdr3_aa: CASSPRTSGYQETQYF

v_call: TRBV19
j_call: TRBJ2-7
d_call: -
clone_size: -
cdr3_nt: TGTGCCAGTAGTCCCCGAGGGAACGGGGGGCTAGGCTCCTACGAGCAGTACTTC
cdr3_aa: CASSPRGNGGLGSYEQYF

v_call: TRBV2
j_call: TRBJ1-1
d_call: -
clone_size: -
cdr3_nt: TGTGCCAGCAAGGAGACGGCCGGAGTATCTGAAGCTTTCTTT
cdr3_aa: CASKETAGVSEAFF